This is a list of T cell receptor beta chains from one sample in a study of T-cell reconstitution after alpha-beta-depleted transplantation in children. TCRdb recomputed calls from the PCR reads with MiXCR, one row per CDR3 protein. The sample lists approximately 220,000 distinct CDR3 sequences; about a sixth were seen once. The sample in question was PBMCs, mostly from graft donor cells, obtained 360 days after TCRalphabeta/CD19-depleted stem cell transplant. The receptor source for this set is a male patient between 2 and 10 years old who had a stem cell transplant for acute lymphoblastic leukemia, so the T cells may come from the graft donor. Each CDR3 is given with its conserved first and last residue. D genes are given only for firm matches. Clone sizes are given selectively: once, few, many, or a class where the clone is expanded.

TRBV29-1	TRBJ1-1	16	NA	NA	TGCAGCGTTGTCGGTGGGTGGGGATCTATGAACACTGAAGCTTTCTTT	CSVVGGWGSMNTEAFF
TRBV6-2/TRBV6-3	TRBJ2-3	14	NA	few	TGTGCCACTGACGGGGCGACTAGCACAGATACGCAGTATTTT	CATDGATSTDTQYF
TRBV12-3/TRBV12-4	TRBJ2-5	12	NA	few	TGTGCCAGCAGCATAAGCAGGGAGACCCAGTACTTC	CASSISRETQYF
TRBV12-3/TRBV12-4	TRBJ2-3	15	TRBD2	few	TGTGCCAGCAGTCCCTCTAGCGGTAAAACAGATACGCAGTATTTT	CASSPSSGKTDTQYF
TRBV12-3/TRBV12-4	TRBJ2-3	16	NA	many	TGTGCCAGCAGTTTGTGGGGGGTCCCAGGCGCAGATACGCAGTATTTT	CASSLWGVPGADTQYF
TRBV5-5	TRBJ1-2	14	NA	NA	TGTGCCAGCAGCCCTAGGCTACAGAGAGATGGCTACACCTTC	CASSPRLQRDGYTF
TRBV5-1	TRBJ1-6	21	NA	few	TGCGCCAGCAGCTTGAGAATGAATATTCTTTGGGGAGAAAGCAGGGGATCACCCCTCCACTTT	CASSLRMNILWGESRGSPLHF
TRBV5-1	TRBJ2-1	18	NA	NA	TGCGCCAGCAGCTTTCCCTTGGTGGGGCTGGGGTCCTACAATGAGCAGTTCTTC	CASSFPLVGLGSYNEQFF
TRBV14	TRBJ2-7	15	TRBD2	once	TGTGCCAGCAGCCAACTGGGCGGGAGGATGGGAGAGCAGTACTTC	CASSQLGGRMGEQYF
TRBV12-3/TRBV12-4	TRBJ1-3	15	NA	few	TGTGCCAGCACCCCGGTAACGACGGGCGGAAACACCATATATTTT	CASTPVTTGGNTIYF
TRBV9	TRBJ2-2	14	NA	many	TGTGCCAGCGAACGGGGGCCTAACACCGGGGAGCTGTTTTTT	CASERGPNTGELFF
TRBV9	TRBJ2-2	17	TRBD2	few	TGTGCCAGCAGCGTTTCTAGCGGGGGCCCGAACACCGGGGAGCTGTTTTTT	CASSVSSGGPNTGELFF
TRBV6-5	TRBJ2-3	13	NA	many	TGTGCCAGCAGTTACGCTGGCACAGATACGCAGTATTTT	CASSYAGTDTQYF
TRBV29-1	TRBJ2-7	12	NA	NA	TGCAGCGTTGAGGAGGGGGGCAGAGGGCAGTACTTC	CSVEEGGRGQYF
TRBV10-3	TRBJ2-2	15	TRBD2	NA	TGTGCCATCAGCCAGACTAGCCCCAACACCGGGGAGCTGTTTTTT	CAISQTSPNTGELFF
TRBV7-2	TRBJ2-3	15	NA	NA	TGTGCCAGCAGTCCTGTGGGGCTCCGGACAGATACGCAGTATTTT	CASSPVGLRTDTQYF
TRBV12-3/TRBV12-4	TRBJ2-3	14	NA	NA	TGTGCCAGCAGCTACTCCATCGTCACAGATACGCAGTATTTT	CASSYSIVTDTQYF
TRBV10-3	TRBJ2-3	14	TRBD1	NA	TGTGCCAACTCCAGGGGGACCATCACAGATACGCAGTATTTT	CANSRGTITDTQYF
TRBV7-9	TRBJ2-7	16	TRBD2	NA	TGTGCCAGCAGCTCGGGGAGCGGGAGTTTCTCCTACGAGCAGTACTTC	CASSSGSGSFSYEQYF
TRBV20-1	TRBJ1-2	13	TRBD1	few	TGCAGTGCCATGGCCGGGACAGGGGGTAGCTACACCTTC	CSAMAGTGGSYTF
TRBV5-1	TRBJ2-6	18	NA	NA	TGCGCCAGCAGCTTGGAGGGGGGCACTCTTCGGGGGGCCAACGTCCTGACTTTC	CASSLEGGTLRGANVLTF
TRBV12-3/TRBV12-4	TRBJ1-3	14	NA	many	TGTGCCAGCAGTTTAGGGACAGCGGGAAACACCATATATTTT	CASSLGTAGNTIYF
TRBV6-2/TRBV6-3	TRBJ2-2	14	NA	few	TGTGCCAGCAGGTCGACTAACCTTTACGGGGAGCTGTTTTTT	CASRSTNLYGELFF
TRBV2	TRBJ2-3	12	NA	NA	TGTGCCAGCAATCCGTCCACAGATACGCAGTATTTT	CASNPSTDTQYF
TRBV7-9	TRBJ1-1	15	TRBD1	NA	TGTGCCAGCAGCTTCAGGGGGGTTGAGAACACTGAAGCTTTCTTT	CASSFRGVENTEAFF
TRBV20-1	TRBJ2-5	11	NA	NA	TGCAGTGCTATTGCACAAGAGACCCAGTACTTC	CSAIAQETQYF
TRBV4-3	TRBJ1-1	16	NA	few	TGCGCCAGCAGCCAGACCTTCGGGGAAGCGGACACTGAAGCTTTCTTT	CASSQTFGEADTEAFF
TRBV24-1	TRBJ2-3	16	NA	few	TGTGCCACCAGTGATTTGAACCGATCTAGCACAGATACGCAGTATTTT	CATSDLNRSSTDTQYF
TRBV5-5	TRBJ1-1	15	NA	NA	TGTGCCAGCAGCTTAAGCCAGGGGATGAACACTGAAGCTTTCTTT	CASSLSQGMNTEAFF
TRBV20-1	TRBJ2-7	15	NA	NA	TGCAGTGCCCCACCGGACAGCCAGGTATCCTACGAGCAGTACTTC	CSAPPDSQVSYEQYF
TRBV24-1	TRBJ1-1	13	NA	many	TGTGCCACCTCCCTGCGGCCTAACACTGAAGCTTTCTTT	CATSLRPNTEAFF
TRBV25-1	TRBJ2-1	16	NA	NA	TGTGCCAGCAGTGAAAGTGATGGGGATACTTACAATGAGCAGTTCTTC	CASSESDGDTYNEQFF
TRBV5-6	TRBJ2-5	16	TRBD2	NA	TGTGCCAGCAGCCCCTACCGGACTAGCGGGATCGTGACCCAGTACTTC	CASSPYRTSGIVTQYF
TRBV6-1	TRBJ1-2	15	NA	few	TGTGCCAGCATTGCCGGGACACGCGATAACTATGGCTACACCTTC	CASIAGTRDNYGYTF
TRBV5-1	TRBJ1-1	14	NA	few	TGCGCCAGCAGCTTGGAAGACGGCTTCACTGAAGCTTTCTTT	CASSLEDGFTEAFF
TRBV7-2	TRBJ2-6	14	NA	few	TGTGCCAGCAGCTCAACTACTGGGGCCAACGTCCTGACTTTC	CASSSTTGANVLTF
TRBV6-2/TRBV6-3	TRBJ2-2	14	TRBD2	few	TGTGCCAGCAGTTCGACTAGCCTCCCCGGGGAGCTGTTTTTT	CASSSTSLPGELFF
TRBV2	TRBJ2-1	17	NA	few	TGTGCCAGCAGGAAATACGGGGGGCCTAGCTCCTACAATGAGCAGTTCTTC	CASRKYGGPSSYNEQFF
TRBV20-1	TRBJ1-5	12	NA	few	TGCAGTGCTAGGGGGCCCCATCAGCCCCAGCATTTT	CSARGPHQPQHF
TRBV6-5	TRBJ1-5	14	NA	NA	TGTGCCAGCAGTTACGACCCCCGGGGTCAGCCCCAGCATTTT	CASSYDPRGQPQHF
TRBV29-1	TRBJ2-3	15	TRBD2	NA	TGCAGCGTTGGGACTAGCGGGGATAGCACAGATACGCAGTATTTT	CSVGTSGDSTDTQYF
TRBV20-1	TRBJ2-1	16	TRBD2	NA	TGCAGTGCTAGAGATCTGGGGGACTACTTAAACAATGAGCAGTTCTTC	CSARDLGDYLNNEQFF
TRBV7-2	TRBJ1-2	15	NA	few	TGTGCCAGCAGCCCAGGTCCAGGGCCAGCGGATGGCTACACCTTC	CASSPGPGPADGYTF
TRBV4-3	TRBJ2-2	12	NA	NA	TGCGCCTGCTGCTGGGGGTTCGGGGAGCTGTTTTTT	CACCWGFGELFF
TRBV20-1	TRBJ2-2	14	TRBD2	few	TGCAGTGCTAGGAGCGGGACCTCCACCGGGGAGCTGTTTTTT	CSARSGTSTGELFF
TRBV4-1	TRBJ1-5	15	NA	NA	TGCGCCAGCAGCCAAGAAGGGAGAGGGGTCCAGCCCCAGCATTTT	CASSQEGRGVQPQHF
TRBV12-3/TRBV12-4	TRBJ2-3	18	TRBD1	NA	TGTGCCAGCAGTTTAGTCCTTTGGGGACAGCGAAGCACAGATACGCAGTATTTT	CASSLVLWGQRSTDTQYF
TRBV5-1	TRBJ2-2	19	NA	NA	TGCGCCAGCAGCTTTCTGCACCTGTTTGAGGGGGCGAACACCGGGGAGCTGTTTTTT	CASSFLHLFEGANTGELFF
TRBV6-1	TRBJ1-2	16	NA	NA	TGTGCCAGCAGTATGCAACAGGTCGGGGGATTTAATGGCTACACCTTC	CASSMQQVGGFNGYTF
TRBV7-6	TRBJ2-3	19	TRBD2	NA	TGTGCCAGCAGCCCCAAGACCGGACTAGCGGGGAAGAACACAGATACGCAGTATTTT	CASSPKTGLAGKNTDTQYF
TRBV4-1	TRBJ2-2	15	NA	few	TGCGCCAGCAGCCAAGAGAGGCTAGCTGGCGGGGAGCTGTTTTTT	CASSQERLAGGELFF
TRBV27	TRBJ2-3	14	NA	NA	TGTGCCAGCAGTATCGGAGGGGTCACAGATACGCAGTATTTT	CASSIGGVTDTQYF
TRBV24-1	TRBJ2-1	14	TRBD1	few	TGTGCCACCAGCGACAGGGTCTCCTACAATGAGCAGTTCTTC	CATSDRVSYNEQFF
TRBV20-1	TRBJ2-3	16	TRBD2	few	TGCAGTGCTAGAAGAGTGCCCGGGGGGGCCACAGATACGCAGTATTTT	CSARRVPGGATDTQYF
TRBV7-2	TRBJ2-3	16	NA	many	TGTGCCAGCAGCTTCCCAGTGGGGGGGGCCCCAGATACGCAGTATTTT	CASSFPVGGAPDTQYF
TRBV7-9	TRBJ2-5	14	NA	NA	TGTGCCATAGGAGGGGGCCCGCTCCAAGAGACCCAGTACTTC	CAIGGGPLQETQYF
TRBV11-1	TRBJ2-5	13	NA	NA	TGTGCCAGCAGCAAGGACAGACAAGAGACCCAGTACTTC	CASSKDRQETQYF